This TCR beta chain comes out of a study of blood T cell repertoires in COVID-19. In the study overall: The United States, Italy and Spain provided the acute and convalescent COVID-19 samples.

Study processing details: By means of reference gene primer amplification, nucleated cell counts were estimated. Profiled with immunoSEQ multiplex PCR; TCRdb holds only in-frame clones, not every one. D and trimming were read from the DNA, whereas the V and J calls and clone size are those reported in that table. The sample lists 150,000 to 200,000 clones; under 80% were seen once. CDR1 is SGHNT and CDR2 is YENEEA in the germline V gene. Trimming took 2 bases from V and 7 from J, leaving 18 bases between them. CDR3 length: 16 residues. Those who participated ranged in age from roughly 18 to 89 years and resided in about two dozen US areas. Each participant's cohort was designated according to participant-reported clinical history.

V usage is TRBV11-3 and J usage is TRBJ2-1, with D possibly matching TRBD2 (5 bases). The TCR was taken from a woman between 50 and 59 years old with acute COVID-19. Sequencing used PBMCs or T cells enriched from blood (not recorded which). In DNA, the CDR3 is TGTGCCAGCAGCTTAATTGCGGGCCCCCAAGGGAATGAGCAGTTCTTC. Its protein product is CASSLIAGPQGNEQFF.